A single sample is the source of the 4 T cell receptor beta chains below, sequenced in a study. Each CDR3 protein is one row after TCRdb ran MiXCR on the 5' RACE reads. Of 10,000 to 15,000 distinct CDR3 sequences listed, 23% were seen once; the top ten hold less than 4%. The sequenced sample consisted of naive CD4+ T cells sorted from blood. Subset: naive CD4+ T cells, CD4+CD45RA+CD25-. The source is a female donor with breast cancer.

This clonotype was seen many times. The chain has TRBV7-6 and TRBJ2-2; TRBD2 is a possible D gene (6 bases). V lost 1 base, J lost 5 bases, and 14 bases lay in between. The germline gives CDR1 SGHVS, CDR2 FNYEAQ. The CDR3 consists of 16 residues. The CDR3: CASSLGAAGPTGELFF. CDR3 coding DNA: TGTGCCAGCAGCTTAGGGGCGGCGGGACCTACCGGGGAGCTGTTTTTT.

This clonotype was seen many times. CDR3 amino acids: CASSLVLAGEQYF. CDR3 DNA sequence: TGCGCCAGCAGCTTGGTACTGGCCGGGGAGCAGTACTTC. The chain has TRBV5-1 and TRBJ2-7; D gene ambiguous. Trimming stripped 0 bases from V and 7 bases from J, with 11 bases between. The CDR3 runs to 13 residues. Germline V CDR1 and CDR2: SGHRS, YFSETQ. The full variable domain, rest sourced from reference TRBV5-1 and TRBJ2-7, is KAGVTQTPRYLIKTRGQQVTLSCSPISGHRSVSWYQQTPGQGLQFLFEYFSETQRNKGNFPGRFSGRQFSNSRSEMNVSTLELGDSALYLCASSLVLAGEQYFGPGTRLTVT.

To note about this clonotype: It may be a read error: a sequence one base away is much more abundant. The chain uses TRBV6-1 and TRBJ1-2, with 7 bases that match TRBD1. This CDR3 comprises 13 residues. Germline assignment: CDR1 MNHNS and CDR2 SASEGT. This chain's CDR3 is CASPGQNLYGNTF. The CDR3 region has the DNA TGTGCCAGCCCGGGACAGAACCTCTATGGCAACACCTTC.

At least ten counts were recorded for this clonotype. The chain joins TRBV7-2 to TRBJ2-3; D possibly corresponds to TRBD1 (6 bases). V lost 3 bases to trimming and J lost 2 bases, with 9 bases between them. Per the germline V gene, CDR1 is SGHTA and CDR2 is FQGNSA. This CDR3 comprises 14 residues. This CDR3 reads CASSLGHSTDTQYF. The CDR3 nucleotides are TGTGCCAGCAGCTTGGGACACTCCACAGATACGCAGTATTTT.